This record covers a single T cell receptor (beta chain). The sample belongs to a study of blood T cell repertoires in COVID-19. There are 13 residues in the CDR3. The germline V gene has CDR1 KGHSH and CDR2 LQKENI. The J segment lost 4 bases and the V segment lost 5 bases, leaving 4 bases of the junction unmatched. Profiling relied on immunoSEQ multiplex PCR, and the TCRdb table lists in-frame clones only, not all of them. The sample gives about 18,000 clones, around 89% of which show up once; 4.5% to 6% is in the top ten. Sequenced: PBMCs or T cells enriched from blood (not recorded which). The chain links TRBV18 to TRBJ1-2; 7 positions match TRBD1. The source is a woman between 25 and 40 years old who had recovered from COVID-19. For the CDR3, the DNA is TGTGCCAGCTCAGAGACAGGGCGCTATGGCTACACCTTC. The encoded protein is CASSETGRYGYTF.